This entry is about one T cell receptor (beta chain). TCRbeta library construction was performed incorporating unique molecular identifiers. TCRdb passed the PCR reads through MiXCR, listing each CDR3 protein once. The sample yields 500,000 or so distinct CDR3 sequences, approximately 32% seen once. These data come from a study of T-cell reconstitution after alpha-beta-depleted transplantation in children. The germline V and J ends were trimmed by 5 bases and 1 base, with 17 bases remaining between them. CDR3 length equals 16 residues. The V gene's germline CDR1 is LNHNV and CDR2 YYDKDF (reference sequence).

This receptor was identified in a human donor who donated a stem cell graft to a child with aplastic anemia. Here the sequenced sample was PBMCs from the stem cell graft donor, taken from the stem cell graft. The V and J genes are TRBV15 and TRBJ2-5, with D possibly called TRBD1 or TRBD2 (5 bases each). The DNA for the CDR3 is TGTGCCACCAGCCCCCAACGAGGGGCTAGCCAAGAGACCCAGTACTTC. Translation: CATSPQRGASQETQYF.